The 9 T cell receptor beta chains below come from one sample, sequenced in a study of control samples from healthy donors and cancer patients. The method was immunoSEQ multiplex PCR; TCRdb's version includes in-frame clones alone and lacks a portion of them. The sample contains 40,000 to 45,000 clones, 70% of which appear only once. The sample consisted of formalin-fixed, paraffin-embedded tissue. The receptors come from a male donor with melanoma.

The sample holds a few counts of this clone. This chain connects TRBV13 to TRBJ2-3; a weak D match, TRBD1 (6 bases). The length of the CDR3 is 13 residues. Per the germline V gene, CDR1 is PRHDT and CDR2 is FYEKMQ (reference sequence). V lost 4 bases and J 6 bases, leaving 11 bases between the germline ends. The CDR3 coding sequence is TGTGCCAGCAGCTCCAGGGGTTCGGATACGCAGTATTTT. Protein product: CASSSRGSDTQYF.

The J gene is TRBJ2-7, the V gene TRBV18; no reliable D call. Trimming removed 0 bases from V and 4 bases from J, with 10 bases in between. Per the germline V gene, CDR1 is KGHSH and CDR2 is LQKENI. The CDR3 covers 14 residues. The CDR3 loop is CASSPPSFRYEQYF. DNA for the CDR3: TGTGCCAGCTCACCACCTTCGTTTAGGTACGAGCAGTACTTC. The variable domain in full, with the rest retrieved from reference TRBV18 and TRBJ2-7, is NAGVMQNPRHLVRRRGQEARLRCSPMKGHSHVYWYRQLPEEGLKFMVYLQKENIIDESGMPKERFSAEFPKEGPSILRIQQVVRGDSAAYFCASSPPSFRYEQYFGPGTRLTVT.

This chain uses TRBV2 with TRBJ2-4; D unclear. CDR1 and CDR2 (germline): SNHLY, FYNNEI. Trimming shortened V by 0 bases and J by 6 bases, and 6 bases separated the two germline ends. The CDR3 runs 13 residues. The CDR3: CASSEAWGNIQYF. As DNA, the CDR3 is TGTGCCAGCAGTGAAGCGTGGGGAAACATTCAGTACTTC.

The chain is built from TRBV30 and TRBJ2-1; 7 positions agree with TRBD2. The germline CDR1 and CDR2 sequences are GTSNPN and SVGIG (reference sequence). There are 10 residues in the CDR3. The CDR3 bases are TGTGCTGCTAGCGGCAGTGAGCAGTTCTTC. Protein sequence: CAASGSEQFF. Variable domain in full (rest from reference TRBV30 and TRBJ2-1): SQTIHQWPATLVQPVGSPLSLECTVEGTSNPNLYWYRQAAGRGLQLLFYSVGIGQISSEVPQNLSASRPQDRQFILSSKKLLLSDSGFYLCAASGSEQFFGPGTRLTVL.

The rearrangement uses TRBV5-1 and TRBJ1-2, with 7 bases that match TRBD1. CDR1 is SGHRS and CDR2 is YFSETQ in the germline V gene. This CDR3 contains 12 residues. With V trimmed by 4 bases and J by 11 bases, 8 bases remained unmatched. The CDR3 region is CASSPDRSGYTF. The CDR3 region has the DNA TGCGCCAGCAGCCCGGACAGGTCGGGATACACCTTC.

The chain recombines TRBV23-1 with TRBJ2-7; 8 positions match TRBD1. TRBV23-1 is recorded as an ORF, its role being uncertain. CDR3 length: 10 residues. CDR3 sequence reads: CVRTGNEQYF. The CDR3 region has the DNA TGCGTCCGGACAGGGAACGAGCAGTACTTC.

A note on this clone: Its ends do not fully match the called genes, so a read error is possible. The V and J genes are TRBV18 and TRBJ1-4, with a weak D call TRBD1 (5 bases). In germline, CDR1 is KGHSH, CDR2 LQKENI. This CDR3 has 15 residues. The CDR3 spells CASSPPRGPNEELFF. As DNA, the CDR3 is TGTGCCAGCTCACCACCGAGGGGTCCCAATGAAGAACTGTTTTTT.

The CDR3 DNA reads as TGTGCCAGCAGCCGACGATTAGCGGGAGGGGCAGATACGCAGTATTTT. Protein: CASSRRLAGGADTQYF. The gene calls are TRBV3-1 (or the pseudogene TRBV3-2) and TRBJ2-3; TRBD2 agrees at 11 bases. CDR1 and CDR2 from the germline V gene are LGHDT and YNNKEL (reference sequence). After removal of 4 bases from V and 4 bases from J, the junction contained 7 bases not matched to a gene. This CDR3 contains 16 residues.

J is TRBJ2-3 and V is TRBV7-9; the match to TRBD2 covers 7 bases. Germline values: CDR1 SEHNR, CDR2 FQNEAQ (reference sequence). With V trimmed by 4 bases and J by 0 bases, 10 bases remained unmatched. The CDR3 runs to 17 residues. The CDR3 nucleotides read TGTGCCAGCAGCTCCTCCCCTAGCGGCCGCAGCACAGATACGCAGTATTTT. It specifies CASSSSPSGRSTDTQYF.